These 31 T cell receptor beta chains were all obtained from the same sample, sequenced in a study of blood T cell repertoires in COVID-19. Clones were read by immunoSEQ multiplex PCR, and TCRdb kept only the in-frame ones, dropping some. The table has fewer than 200,000 clones, about 93% seen once. Sequences were obtained from peripheral blood. All receptors come from a woman aged 50 to 60 with acute or convalescent COVID-19.

The gene calls are TRBV13 and TRBJ1-6; TRBD1 matches at 10 bases. CDR1 is PRHDT and CDR2 is FYEKMQ in the germline V gene (reference sequence). The CDR3 loop spans 16 amino acids. The trim removed 0 bases at V and 9 bases at J, leaving 5 bases unmatched. CDR3 sequence: CASSLGDRGFGSPLHF. The DNA for the CDR3 is TGTGCCAGCAGCTTAGGGGACAGGGGGTTTGGTTCACCCCTCCACTTT.

V and J are TRBV18 and TRBJ2-3; 14 bases are shared with TRBD2. Losses at the gene ends were 3 bases for V and 4 bases for J; bases not matched to a gene: 0. The CDR3 spans 15 residues. From germline, CDR1 is KGHSH and CDR2 LQKENI. The CDR3 is CASSPTSGGADTQYF. In nucleotides, the CDR3 is TGTGCCAGCTCACCGACTAGCGGGGGGGCAGATACGCAGTATTTT.

This chain joins TRBV30 and TRBJ1-3, with unresolved D. This CDR3 has 14 amino acids. Deletions cut 3 bases from V and 3 bases from J, with 12 bases between. From germline, CDR1 is GTSNPN and CDR2 SVGIG (reference sequence). The CDR3 loop is CAWRAVVSGNTIYF. The CDR3 nucleotides read TGTGCCTGGAGAGCGGTCGTGAGTGGAAACACCATATATTTT.

The chain employs TRBV2 and TRBJ2-5, with 7 bases that match TRBD2. Per the germline V gene, CDR1 is SNHLY and CDR2 is FYNNEI. The J segment lost 4 bases and the V segment lost 3 bases, leaving 14 bases of the junction unmatched. The CDR3 is made up of 17 amino acids. The CDR3 DNA reads as TGTGCCAGCAGTGATCTGGTCCTTGGCCTAGCGGTAGAGACCCAGTACTTC. Translating it yields CASSDLVLGLAVETQYF.

J is TRBJ2-7 and V is TRBV9; TRBD1 aligns across 8 bases. Germline assignment: CDR1 SGDLS and CDR2 YYNGEE. The CDR3 loop spans 14 amino acids. The ends lost 3 bases at V and 7 bases at J; junction bases unmatched: 9. CDR3 sequence reads: CASSASGGAGEQYF. Written as DNA, the CDR3 is TGTGCCAGCAGCGCATCAGGGGGCGCGGGGGAGCAGTACTTC.

The gene calls are TRBV14 and TRBJ1-1; possible D gene TRBD1, 5 bases. The CDR3 is 17 residues long. CDR1 and CDR2 from the germline V gene are SGHDN and FVKESK. Trimming left V 4 bases short and J 5 bases short, with 23 bases between. CDR3 in amino acids: CASSLLKMGRERTEAFF. The DNA for the CDR3 is TGTGCCAGCAGCCTACTCAAGATGGGCAGGGAAAGAACTGAAGCTTTCTTT.

This chain connects TRBV30 to TRBJ2-6; D not certain. V dropped 8 bases and J dropped 4 bases, with 9 bases sitting between them. This CDR3 has 12 residues. CDR1 GTSNPN and CDR2 SVGIG come from the germline V gene (reference sequence). CDR3 amino acids: CAGGGGANVLTF. The CDR3 DNA follows: TGTGCCGGCGGTGGGGGGGCCAACGTCCTGACTTTC.

The V call is TRBV2, the J call TRBJ2-3, with TRBD2 matching 10 bases. Germline CDR1 and CDR2: SNHLY and FYNNEI. The trim removed 7 bases at V and 2 bases at J, leaving 3 bases unmatched. The CDR3 is 14 residues long. This CDR3 is CASTSGRLTDTQYF. In DNA form, the CDR3 reads TGTGCCAGCACTAGCGGGAGACTCACAGATACGCAGTATTTT.

V usage is TRBV12-3 or TRBV12-4 and J usage is TRBJ2-1; a weak D match, TRBD2 (6 bases). This CDR3 spans 13 amino acids. Trimming took 5 bases from V and 9 from J, leaving 14 bases between them. The CDR3, as DNA: TGTGCCAGCAGTCCCGGGACTGCCGGTGAGCAGTTCTTC. Amino acid sequence: CASSPGTAGEQFF.

The V call is TRBV27, the J call TRBJ2-2, with D maybe TRBD2 (6 bases). CDR1 MNHEY and CDR2 SMNVEV come from the germline V gene (reference sequence). The V end was cut by 5 bases, the J end by 1 base, with 8 bases between. The CDR3 totals 14 residues. The CDR3 nucleotides are TGTGCCAGCAGTCAGGGACTGAACACCGGGGAGCTGTTTTTT. Residues: CASSQGLNTGELFF.

V gene TRBV7-9 combines with J gene TRBJ2-3; no firm D call. The CDR3 loop spans 14 amino acids. The germline V and J ends were trimmed by 0 bases and 0 bases, with 4 bases remaining between them. Germline CDR1 and CDR2: SEHNR and FQNEAQ (reference sequence). CDR3 coding DNA: TGTGCCAGCAGCTTAGCGCGCAGCACAGATACGCAGTATTTT. This sequence encodes CASSLARSTDTQYF. The variable domain in full, with the rest retrieved from reference TRBV7-9 and TRBJ2-3, is DTGVSQNPRHKITKRGQNVTFRCDPISEHNRLYWYRQTLGQGPEFLTYFQNEAQLEKSRLLSDRFSAERPKGSFSTLEIQRTEQGDSAMYLCASSLARSTDTQYFGPGTRLTVL.

The gene calls are TRBV9 and TRBJ2-7; D may be TRBD1 (6 bases). The length of the CDR3 is 19 residues. Germline assignment: CDR1 SGDLS and CDR2 YYNGEE. Trimming shortened V by 1 base and J by 3 bases, and 26 bases separated the two germline ends. In nucleotides, the CDR3 is TGTGCCAGCAGCGTAAGTCACCCATATAGGCCAGGGACAAGCTACGAGCAGTACTTC. Its protein is CASSVSHPYRPGTSYEQYF.

The rearrangement uses TRBV3-1 (or the pseudogene TRBV3-2) and TRBJ1-1; 8 bases agree with TRBD1. CDR3 length: 14 amino acids. Per the germline V gene, CDR1 is LGHDT and CDR2 is YNNKEL (reference sequence). The ends lost 5 bases at V and 6 bases at J; junction bases unmatched: 8. The DNA for the CDR3 is TGTGCCAGCAGCTTTTCTCAGGGGGCCTCTGAAGCTTTCTTT. Encoded protein: CASSFSQGASEAFF.

A single count supports this clone. This rearrangement joins TRBV10-1 to TRBJ1-1; 8 bases are shared with TRBD1. With 5 bases clipped from V and 5 bases from J, the junction kept 10 bases outside the gene matches. CDR3 length: 15 amino acids. Per germline, CDR1 WNHNN and CDR2 SYGVQD (reference sequence). The CDR3 region is CASSPRGLGGTEAFF. The CDR3 coding sequence is TGCGCCAGCAGTCCCAGGGGGCTTGGAGGGACTGAAGCTTTCTTT.

The chain combines TRBV4-3 with TRBJ1-5, with D hard to call. Trimming took 1 base from V and 3 from J, leaving 10 bases between them. Germline CDR1 is LGHNA and CDR2 is YSLEER. CDR3 length equals 15 residues. CDR3 region: CASSQGYKSNQPQHF. In DNA, the CDR3 is TGCGCCAGCAGCCAAGGGTACAAGTCCAATCAGCCCCAGCATTTT.

The gene calls are TRBV28 and TRBJ1-1; 9 positions agree with TRBD1. CDR1 and CDR2 from the germline V gene are MDHEN and SYDVKM. The CDR3 runs to 14 residues. The ends lost 3 bases at V and 9 bases at J; junction bases unmatched: 8. The CDR3 spells CASSFGTGTLKAFF. CDR3 bases: TGTGCCAGCAGTTTTGGGACAGGGACTTTGAAAGCTTTCTTT.

J is TRBJ2-7 and V is TRBV12-1; the DNA was not used to check the table's D call, TRBD2. TRBV12-1 is designated a pseudogene. CDR3 length: 15 residues. This CDR3 is CASSLPLAGTYEQYF. The DNA for the CDR3 is TGTGCCAGCAGCTTACCGCTAGCGGGGACCTACGAGCAGTACTTC.

The chain uses TRBV19 and TRBJ2-7; 9 nucleotides agree with TRBD1. The CDR3 extends over 15 amino acids. V shed 8 bases and J 2 bases; nucleotides not matched to a gene: 10. Germline values: CDR1 LNHDA, CDR2 SQIVND (reference sequence). The DNA for the CDR3 is TGTGCCAGTCATCCCGGGACAGGGACCACCTACGAGCAGTACTTC. It codes for CASHPGTGTTYEQYF.

The chain employs TRBV7-9 and TRBJ1-2; D may be TRBD1 (5 bases). Trimming shortened V by 1 base and J by 7 bases, and 10 bases separated the two germline ends. Germline values: CDR1 SEHNR, CDR2 FQNEAQ (reference sequence). This CDR3 spans 13 amino acids. CDR3 sequence: CASSLERGSGYTF. CDR3 coding DNA: TGTGCCAGCAGCTTAGAAAGGGGTTCTGGCTACACCTTC.

J is TRBJ2-5 and V is TRBV28; TRBD2 agrees at 11 bases. Trimming cost V 3 bases and J 3 bases; bases outside gene matches: 0. Looked up from germline, CDR1 is MDHEN and CDR2 is SYDVKM. The CDR3 has 14 amino acids. The CDR3 region is CASSFSGGEETQYF. CDR3 in DNA: TGTGCCAGCAGTTTTAGCGGGGGGGAAGAGACCCAGTACTTC.

The chain uses TRBV18 and TRBJ2-7, with D possibly matching TRBD1 (5 bases). The CDR3 loop spans 13 amino acids. Germline V gene lookup returns CDR1 KGHSH and CDR2 LQKENI. Between the trimmed V and J ends, which lost 3 bases and 2 bases, there was a span of 8 bases. The CDR3 sequence is CASSPRVPYEQYF. The DNA of the CDR3 is TGTGCCAGCTCACCCAGGGTCCCCTACGAGCAGTACTTC.

V usage is TRBV25-1 and J usage is TRBJ1-3, with D possibly TRBD1 on 5 matching bases. This CDR3 has 13 amino acids. Germline CDR1 and CDR2: MGHDK and SYGVNS. The V and J ends lost 6 bases and 4 bases respectively, with 10 bases between them. CDR3 DNA: TGTGCCAGCAGACAGGTAGAGGGAAACACCATATATTTT. Protein sequence: CASRQVEGNTIYF.

The chain links TRBV9 to TRBJ2-1; 12 bases map to TRBD2. CDR1 and CDR2 (germline): SGDLS, YYNGEE. V trimming: 3 bases; J trimming: 3 bases; junction bases outside the gene matches: 7. This CDR3 region has 17 residues. CDR3 in amino acids: CASSATSGGTRYNEQFF. CDR3 bases: TGTGCCAGCAGCGCCACTAGCGGGGGGACCCGCTACAATGAGCAGTTCTTC.

V and J are TRBV5-6 and TRBJ2-1, with D tentatively TRBD2 (6 bases). The CDR3 sequence is 15 residues long. Trimming took 3 bases from V and 2 from J, leaving 12 bases between them. Germline V gives CDR1 SGHDT, CDR2 YYEEEE. CDR3 bases: TGTGCCAGCAGCTCGGGACTCCGCGCCTACAATGAGCAGTTCTTC. Its translation is CASSSGLRAYNEQFF.

The chain combines TRBV10-3 with TRBJ1-3; TRBD1 might be the D (6 bases). CDR3 length: 15 residues. The V and J ends lost 11 bases and 4 bases respectively, with 21 bases between them. Germline-derived CDR1 and CDR2 are ENHRY and SYGVKD. The CDR3 here is CAPPEGGARGNTIYF. The CDR3 DNA is TGTGCCCCACCGGAGGGGGGGGCGAGAGGAAACACCATATATTTT.

The V gene is TRBV2, the J gene TRBJ1-5; unclear D gene. Per the germline V gene, CDR1 is SNHLY and CDR2 is FYNNEI. V lost 3 bases, J lost 5 bases, and 14 bases lay in between. The CDR3 is 15 residues long. CDR3 residues: CASSDTGKGYQPQHF. CDR3 in DNA: TGTGCCAGCAGTGATACGGGAAAGGGCTATCAGCCCCAGCATTTT.

The chain is built from TRBV18 and TRBJ2-5; 7 positions agree with TRBD1. Germline V gives CDR1 KGHSH, CDR2 LQKENI. With V trimmed by 4 bases and J by 5 bases, 7 bases remained unmatched. The CDR3 has 14 amino acids. The CDR3 sequence: CASSRGGAGETQYF. For the CDR3, the DNA is TGTGCCAGCTCACGAGGGGGCGCCGGGGAGACCCAGTACTTC.

J is TRBJ1-5 and V is TRBV2; a possible D gene is TRBD1 (5 bases). Germline CDR1 and CDR2: SNHLY and FYNNEI. The CDR3 is made up of 14 amino acids. With 4 bases removed from V and 4 bases from J, the gap between germline ends came to 11 bases. Here the CDR3 reads CASSGLGGNQPQHF. For the CDR3, the DNA is TGTGCCAGCAGTGGTCTGGGGGGGAATCAGCCCCAGCATTTT. Variable domain in full (rest from reference TRBV2 and TRBJ1-5): EPEVTQTPSHQVTQMGQEVILRCVPISNHLYFYWYRQILGQKVEFLVSFYNNEISEKSEIFDDQFSVERPDGSNFTLKIRSTKLEDSAMYFCASSGLGGNQPQHFGDGTRLSIL.

V gene TRBV5-1 combines with J gene TRBJ2-5; TRBD2 is a possible D gene (7 bases). The germline CDR1 and CDR2 sequences are SGHRS and YFSETQ. V lost 0 bases and J lost 1, with 19 bases in between. The CDR3 has 18 residues. CDR3: CASSLVAGARTSQETQYF. In DNA form, the CDR3 reads TGCGCCAGCAGCTTGGTTGCGGGGGCCAGAACATCCCAAGAGACCCAGTACTTC. Together with reference TRBV5-1 and TRBJ2-5, the CDR3 gives the full variable domain: KAGVTQTPRYLIKTRGQQVTLSCSPISGHRSVSWYQQTPGQGLQFLFEYFSETQRNKGNFPGRFSGRQFSNSRSEMNVSTLELGDSALYLCASSLVAGARTSQETQYFGPGTRLLVL.

The chain carries TRBV12-3 or TRBV12-4 and TRBJ2-1; 7 positions match TRBD2. Trimming cost V 3 bases and J 8 bases; bases outside gene matches: 4. CDR3 length: 13 residues. CDR3 sequence reads: CASSFGGSDEQFF. The CDR3 region has the DNA TGTGCCAGCAGTTTTGGCGGGAGCGATGAGCAGTTCTTC.

The V gene is TRBV20-1, the J gene TRBJ2-5; 9 nucleotides agree with TRBD2. From germline, CDR1 is DFQATT and CDR2 SNEGSKA (reference sequence). This CDR3 is 16 amino acids long. V lost 3 bases to trimming and J lost 1 base; unmatched junction nucleotides: 9. CDR3 sequence reads: CSASRSGRIFQETQYF. The CDR3 coding sequence is TGCAGTGCTAGTAGGAGCGGGAGGATATTCCAAGAGACCCAGTACTTC.